This TCR beta chain originates from a study of cytotoxic CD8 clonotypes in ibrutinib-treated CLL (dated by TCRdb to 2020 to 2023). The study in broad terms: In this cohort, 15 patients were treatment-naive and roughly ten were relapsed/refractory, while some 17 had unmutated IGHV. Responses were partial in 25 or so patients and complete in 2; after median 68 months follow-up, around 15 stayed in remission and roughly twelve progressed. The response samples were drawn at a median of approximately 11 months into treatment, with a range of roughly 6 to 36 months. Samples averaged approximately 260,000 productive templates and more than 85,000 productive rearrangements. Of the 90 or so participants in the trial, roughly 25 had longitudinal samples available. Cryopreserved peripheral blood mononuclear cells were collected before treatment, at response, and at either disease progression or sustained remission. Every remission and progressive disease sample was obtained while ibrutinib was still being received by the patients. The study at large found these results: Sampling times were not matched between patients in sustained remission and patients whose disease was progressing, and lymph node repertoires were not examined. Public clonotypes were rare and either shrank or stayed stable during treatment, and the rise in clonality at ibrutinib response reflected expansion of private clonotypes. Clonality increased at ibrutinib response, stayed stable in sustained remission, and fell back toward baseline at progression. Baseline clonality was found to be higher than that of age-matched healthy donors and was strongly correlated with circulating CD8+ T-cell counts.

Each clonotype received, on average, about 10x coverage in deep resolution sequencing performed on a MiSeq, where the target depth lay between 1 in 1 million and 1 in 200,000 T cells. TCR beta libraries were generated with the immunoSEQ hsTCRB Kit. Per the original workflow: ImmunoSEQ Data Assistant and ImmunoSEQ Analyzer were used for data analysis, and V, D and J genes were assigned according to IMGT definitions. Clonality, with values ranging from 0 to 1, was calculated as one minus the normalized Shannon entropy of productive rearrangement frequencies. Only overrepresented clonotypes making up at least 0.05% of the repertoire of each patient were included in the public clonotype analysis. Repertoires from more than ten age-matched healthy donors in immuneACCESS were used as clonality controls. Sourced from immuneACCESS, this table was stored by TCRdb with only in-frame sequences that have V and J called. A share of the clones is absent; for the studies checked, an unresolved V gene accounts for under half, and the remainder has no known explanation. The DNA gave D and trimming, while V, J and clone size come from that table. The sample table holds about 250,000 clones, of which 60% to 75% were seen once. The ten largest clonotypes hold approximately 15% of the sample.

Worth noting for this clone: The antigen it recognizes is unknown. No quality values exist for individual bases; no much larger clone is one base distant.

In light of the paper, this sample's time point label describes: approximately 2 years on ibrutinib. For TCR beta library preparation, roughly 2 micrograms of genomic DNA were extracted from the cryopreserved PBMCs. Longitudinal blood samples from CLL patients on ibrutinib monotherapy underwent high-throughput TCR beta sequencing. The patients took part in an open-label, single-center phase 2 trial of ibrutinib monotherapy. The specimen comprised PBMCs, sampled after 24 months of ibrutinib treatment. This TCR came from a human donor with chronic lymphocytic leukemia.

For the CDR3, the sequence is CASSPSAGGPDTQYF. The nucleotide sequence is TGCGCCAGCAGCCCTTCGGCGGGAGGGCCAGATACGCAGTATTTT. The rearranged segments are TRBV4-1 and TRBJ2-3; TRBD2 matches 9 bases in the middle. The CDR3, from cysteine to phenylalanine, totals 15 residues. Just CDR3 DNA is preserved here, 45 bases in frame from base 1. The germline V end is reduced by 4 bases and the J end by 4 bases; junction bases left unmatched: 6. The germline V gene gives CDR1 as MGHRA and CDR2 as YSYEKL.